The 8 T cell receptor beta chains below come from one sample, sequenced in a study of T-cell reconstitution after alpha-beta-depleted transplantation in children. Unique molecular identifiers were used to barcode this TCRbeta library. MiXCR, run by TCRdb on the PCR reads, gives a single entry per CDR3 protein. Of some 590,000 distinct CDR3 sequences in the sample, 10% to 13% were seen once. The sequences come from PBMCs from the stem cell graft donor, collected from the stem cell graft. The receptors originated from a human donor who donated a stem cell graft to a child with acute myeloid leukemia.

This chain links TRBV5-1 with TRBJ2-2; no reliable D call. Germline assignment: CDR1 SGHRS and CDR2 YFSETQ. V shed 8 bases and J shed 6 bases, with 11 bases lying between them. The CDR3 totals 12 residues. In nucleotides, the CDR3 is TGCGCCAGACTGGGATCCGCCGGGGAGCTGTTTTTT. Protein product: CARLGSAGELFF.

This clonotype was recorded a few times. J is TRBJ1-6 and V is TRBV2; tentative D call: TRBD1 (5 bases). Per the germline V gene, CDR1 is SNHLY and CDR2 is FYNNEI. The CDR3 totals 15 residues. Between the trimmed V and J ends, which lost 3 bases and 4 bases, there was a span of 10 bases. The CDR3 sequence: CASSDQGVYNSPLHF. DNA of the CDR3: TGTGCCAGCAGTGATCAAGGGGTATATAATTCACCCCTCCACTTT. Full variable domain (outside the CDR3, taken from reference TRBV2 and TRBJ1-6): EPEVTQTPSHQVTQMGQEVILRCVPISNHLYFYWYRQILGQKVEFLVSFYNNEISEKSEIFDDQFSVERPDGSNFTLKIRSTKLEDSAMYFCASSDQGVYNSPLHFGNGTRLTVT.

There are many counts of this clonotype. CDR3 DNA sequence: TGTGCCAGCAGTGACTTGGGACTCCGCAATGAGCAGTTCTTC. Its protein product is CASSDLGLRNEQFF. J is TRBJ2-1 and V is TRBV25-1, with D perhaps matching TRBD2 (6 bases). In germline, CDR1 is MGHDK, CDR2 SYGVNS. V was shortened by 3 bases and J by 6 bases, with 12 bases between the two germline ends. The CDR3 contains 14 residues.

This clonotype has only a few counts. The chain couples TRBV4-3 to TRBJ2-7; 10 bases are a match to TRBD2. The CDR3 runs 17 residues. The V gene end was trimmed by 0 bases and the J gene end by 0 bases; junction bases not matched to a gene: 5. CDR1 and CDR2 from the germline V gene are LGHNA and YSLEER. CDR3 DNA: TGCGCCAGCAGCCAAGATTCGACTAGCGGGCACTCCTACGAGCAGTACTTC. Encoded protein: CASSQDSTSGHSYEQYF.

In its sample, this clonotype was seen a few times. The CDR3, as DNA: TGTGCCAGCAGCTTAGGCCCGGACAGGGATCAGACACCCCTCCACTTT. Residues: CASSLGPDRDQTPLHF. The chain recombines TRBV7-9 with TRBJ1-6; 8 bases match TRBD1. V dropped 1 base and J dropped 11; count of bases not matched to a gene: 10. Germline lookup yields CDR1 SEHNR and CDR2 FQNEAQ (reference sequence). The CDR3 runs to 16 residues.

This clonotype was observed at least ten times. The chain recombines TRBV7-2 with TRBJ2-1, with D perhaps matching TRBD2 (5 bases). The CDR3 length is 13 residues. V lost 4 bases and J lost 3, with 7 bases in between. Germline CDR1 and CDR2: SGHTA and FQGNSA. CDR3 sequence: CASSSGNYNEQFF. The CDR3 region has the DNA TGTGCCAGCAGCTCGGGAAACTACAATGAGCAGTTCTTC.

The genes are TRBV11-2 and TRBJ2-1; D is undetermined. Trimming cost V 8 bases and J 5 bases, with 10 bases left between them. This CDR3 comprises 12 residues. CDR1 SGHAT and CDR2 FQNNGV come from the germline V gene. The CDR3 loop reads CASGIQNNEQFF. The CDR3 bases are TGTGCCAGCGGGATTCAGAACAATGAGCAGTTCTTC.

This clonotype was seen ten or more times. The chain joins TRBV11-2 to TRBJ2-1; tentatively, D is TRBD1 or TRBD2 (7 bases each). The CDR3 runs to 16 residues. V lost 1 base to trimming and J lost 3 bases, with 13 bases between them. Germline loops: CDR1 SGHAT, CDR2 FQNNGV. CDR3 sequence: CASSLGPGGGYNEQFF. CDR3 DNA: TGTGCCAGCAGCTTAGGACCAGGGGGGGGCTACAATGAGCAGTTCTTC.